This TCR beta chain appears in the sequencing data of a study of cytomegalovirus exposure and HLA in healthy donors. The PCR was carried out with 60 Vbeta primers and 13 Jbeta primers. Assay used: immunoSEQ multiplex PCR; TCRdb lists only in-frame clones, some missing. Of roughly 89,000 clones listed, more than 70% are singletons. CDR3 length: 16 residues. V lost 1 base and J lost 5, with 15 bases in between. Per the germline V gene, CDR1 is LGHNA and CDR2 is YNFKEQ. J is TRBJ2-1 and V is TRBV4-2; D uncertain. This receptor was taken from a man younger than 30 in good health and CMV-seronegative. Specimen: PBMCs. CDR3 sequence (DNA): TGTGCCAGCAGCCAAGGGCTTCCTCCACCCAACAATGAGCAGTTCTTC. Protein: CASSQGLPPPNNEQFF.